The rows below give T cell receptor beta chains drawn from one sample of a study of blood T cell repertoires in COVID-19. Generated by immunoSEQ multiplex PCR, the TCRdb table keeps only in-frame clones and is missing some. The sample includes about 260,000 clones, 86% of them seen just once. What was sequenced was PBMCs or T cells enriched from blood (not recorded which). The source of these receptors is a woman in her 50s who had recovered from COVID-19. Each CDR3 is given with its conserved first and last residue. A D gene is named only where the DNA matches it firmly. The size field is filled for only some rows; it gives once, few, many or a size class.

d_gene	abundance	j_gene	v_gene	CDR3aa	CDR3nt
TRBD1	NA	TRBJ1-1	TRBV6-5	CASSRNTDREAFF	TGTGCCAGCAGCCGAAACACGGACAGGGAAGCTTTCTTT
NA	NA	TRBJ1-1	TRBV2	CASIRQGLNTEAFF	TGTGCCAGCATCCGGCAGGGATTGAACACTGAAGCTTTCTTT
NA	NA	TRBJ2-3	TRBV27	CASKVRPGEETDTQYF	TGTGCCAGTAAAGTGAGGCCGGGAGAGGAGACAGATACGCAGTATTTT
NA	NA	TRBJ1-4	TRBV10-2	CASSERGGEKLFF	TGCGCCAGCAGTGAAAGGGGAGGTGAAAAACTGTTTTTT
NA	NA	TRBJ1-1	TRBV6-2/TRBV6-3	CASSTEMNTEAFF	TGTGCCAGCAGTACAGAGATGAACACTGAAGCTTTCTTT
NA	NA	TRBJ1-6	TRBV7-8	CASSLEAYYNSPLHF	TGTGCCAGCAGCTTAGAAGCTTACTATAATTCACCCCTCCACTTT
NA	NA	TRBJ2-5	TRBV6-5	CASKGSVGETQYF	TGTGCCAGCAAGGGGTCGGTGGGAGAGACCCAGTACTTC
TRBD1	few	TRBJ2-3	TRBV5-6	CASSLLGTGRPGTDTQYF	TGTGCCAGCAGCTTGTTAGGGACAGGGCGACCCGGCACAGATACGCAGTATTTT
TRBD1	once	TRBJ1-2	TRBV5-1	CASSGWTGRRSGYGYTF	TGCGCCAGCAGCGGGTGGACAGGGAGGAGGTCCGGCTATGGCTACACCTTC
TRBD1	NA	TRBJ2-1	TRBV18	CASSPPGQGARNEQFF	TGTGCCAGCTCACCGCCGGGCCAGGGGGCACGCAATGAGCAGTTCTTC
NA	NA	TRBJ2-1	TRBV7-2	CASSPLRYARKNNEQFF	TGTGCCAGCAGCCCACTAAGATATGCGAGAAAGAACAATGAGCAGTTCTTC
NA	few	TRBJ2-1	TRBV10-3	CAISESIQVTAYNEQFF	TGTGCCATCAGTGAGTCGATACAAGTTACAGCCTACAATGAGCAGTTCTTC
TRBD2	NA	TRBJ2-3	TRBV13	CASTQAGVGTDTQYF	TGTGCCAGCACCCAAGCGGGGGTGGGCACAGATACGCAGTATTTT
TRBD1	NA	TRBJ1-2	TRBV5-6	CASSLGGTGAYGYTF	TGTGCCAGCAGCTTAGGAGGGACAGGGGCTTATGGCTACACCTTC
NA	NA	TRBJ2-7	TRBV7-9	CASSFSAGWSYEQYF	TGTGCCAGCAGCTTCTCAGCAGGGTGGTCCTACGAGCAGTACTTC
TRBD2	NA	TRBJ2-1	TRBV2	CASSPLAGGTLNEQFF	TGTGCCAGCAGTCCCCTAGCGGGAGGTACCCTCAATGAGCAGTTCTTC
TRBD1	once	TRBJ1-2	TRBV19	CASSISLTGDYGYTF	TGTGCCAGTAGTATATCCCTGACAGGGGACTATGGCTACACCTTC
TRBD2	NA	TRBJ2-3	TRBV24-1	CATSDSGRGTDTQYF	TGTGCCACCAGTGATTCTGGGAGGGGCACAGATACGCAGTATTTT
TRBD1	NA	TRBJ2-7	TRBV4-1	CASSQDIGGQVYEQYF	TGCGCCAGCAGCCAAGATATAGGGGGACAGGTCTACGAGCAGTACTTC
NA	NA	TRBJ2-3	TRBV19	CASSIFGPTSTDTQYF	TGTGCCAGTAGTATCTTCGGTCCCACTAGCACAGATACGCAGTATTTT
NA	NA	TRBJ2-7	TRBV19	CASSIGDNSYEQYF	TGTGCCAGTAGTATTGGGGACAACTCCTACGAGCAGTACTTC
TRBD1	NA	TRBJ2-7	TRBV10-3	CAISGRDRASDEQYF	TGTGCCATCAGCGGCCGGGACAGGGCCTCTGACGAGCAGTACTTC
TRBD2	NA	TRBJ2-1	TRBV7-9	CASSLWAGAYNEQFF	TGTGCCAGCAGCTTATGGGCGGGAGCCTACAATGAGCAGTTCTTC
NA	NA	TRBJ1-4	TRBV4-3	CASSQDTAGVQRKLFF	TGCGCCAGCAGCCAAGATACGGCGGGTGTCCAAAGAAAACTGTTTTTT
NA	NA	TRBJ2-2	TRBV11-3	CASSSPRAESTGELFF	TGTGCCAGCAGCTCCCCTCGAGCGGAGAGCACCGGGGAGCTGTTTTTT
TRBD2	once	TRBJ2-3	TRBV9	CASSVLTSGETDTQYF	TGTGCCAGCAGCGTTTTAACTAGCGGGGAAACAGATACGCAGTATTTT
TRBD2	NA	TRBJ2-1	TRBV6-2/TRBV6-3	CASSYLLAGEGEQFF	TGTGCCAGCAGTTACTTACTAGCGGGAGAAGGCGAGCAGTTCTTC
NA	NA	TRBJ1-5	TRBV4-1	CASSQDPQENQPQHF	TGCGCCAGCAGCCAAGATCCACAGGAGAATCAGCCCCAGCATTTT
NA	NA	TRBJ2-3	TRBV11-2	CASSLAGRTSTDTQYF	TGTGCCAGCAGCTTAGCAGGGCGAACCAGCACAGATACGCAGTATTTT
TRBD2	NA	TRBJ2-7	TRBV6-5	CASSPPGGSSYEQYF	TGTGCCAGCAGCCCACCCGGGGGGAGCTCCTACGAGCAGTACTTC
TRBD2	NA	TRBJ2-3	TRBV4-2	CASSQAGGYTQYF	TGTGCCAGCAGCCAGGCGGGAGGGTATACGCAGTATTTT
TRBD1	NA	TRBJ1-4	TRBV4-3	CASSQIPGQGIEKLFF	TGCGCCAGCAGCCAAATACCGGGACAGGGAATTGAAAAACTGTTTTTT
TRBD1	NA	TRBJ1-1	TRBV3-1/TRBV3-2	CASSQIGQGEAFF	TGTGCCAGCAGCCAAATAGGACAGGGAGAAGCTTTCTTT
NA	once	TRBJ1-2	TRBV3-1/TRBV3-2	CASSPRGGDYGYTF	TGTGCCAGCAGCCCCAGAGGAGGGGACTATGGCTACACCTTC
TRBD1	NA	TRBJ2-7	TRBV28	CASSSFGTGSSYEQYF	TGTGCCAGCAGTAGCTTTGGGACAGGGAGCTCCTACGAGCAGTACTTC
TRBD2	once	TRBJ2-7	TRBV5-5	CASSLGLAGSYEQYF	TGTGCCAGCAGCTTGGGACTAGCGGGAAGTTACGAGCAGTACTTC
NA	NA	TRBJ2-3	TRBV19	CASSRAGFADTQYF	TGTGCCAGTAGTAGGGCGGGTTTCGCAGATACGCAGTATTTT